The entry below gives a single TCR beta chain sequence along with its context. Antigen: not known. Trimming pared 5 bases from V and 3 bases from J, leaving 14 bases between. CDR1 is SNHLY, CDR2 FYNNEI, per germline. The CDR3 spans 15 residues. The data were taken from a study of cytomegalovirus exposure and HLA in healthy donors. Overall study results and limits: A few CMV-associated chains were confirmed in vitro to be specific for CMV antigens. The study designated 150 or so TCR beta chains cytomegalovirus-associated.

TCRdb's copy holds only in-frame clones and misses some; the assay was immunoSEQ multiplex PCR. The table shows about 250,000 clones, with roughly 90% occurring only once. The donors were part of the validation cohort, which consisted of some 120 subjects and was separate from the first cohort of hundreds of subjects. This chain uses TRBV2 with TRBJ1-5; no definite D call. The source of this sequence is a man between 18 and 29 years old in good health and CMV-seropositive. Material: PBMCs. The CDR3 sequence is CASSFDSQANQPQHF. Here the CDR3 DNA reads TGTGCCAGCAGTTTCGATAGCCAGGCCAATCAGCCCCAGCATTTT.